The present entry profiles one T cell receptor beta chain with its context. V was trimmed by 0 bases and J by 1 base, leaving 9 bases between them. Germline V gene lookup returns CDR1 KGHSH and CDR2 LQKENI. This CDR3 spans 15 amino acids. The data were obtained in a study of control samples from healthy donors and cancer patients. The assay was immunoSEQ multiplex PCR, and TCRdb's table has in-frame clones only and misses some. The data contain about 150,000 clones, 93% of them singletons. The J gene is TRBJ1-1, the V gene TRBV18; D is undetermined. Sequencing was done on a sample of blood. The source of this sequence is a man between 45 and 60 years old in good health. CDR3 nucleotides: TGTGCCAGCTCACCACCAAACACCCGGAACACTGAAGCTTTCTTT. Amino acids: CASSPPNTRNTEAFF.